This T cell receptor beta chain was sequenced during a study of radiotherapy plus CTLA-4 blockade in lung cancer. Study-level background: Of the patients, around 17% showed objective responses and around 29% attained disease control. General observations from the study: Radiotherapy plus ipilimumab was followed by expansion in blood of tumor-derived TCR clones.

Germline V gene lookup returns CDR1 GTSNPN and CDR2 SVGIG (reference sequence). This CDR3 spans 17 amino acids. Trimming left V 8 bases short and J 4 bases short, with 27 bases between. Only in-frame clones appear in the TCRdb table, and some are missing; sequencing was by immunoSEQ multiplex PCR. The sample contains about 88,000 clones, 72% of which appear only once. A remark on this clone: Its antigen is still unknown.

The specimen comprised peripheral blood, sampled from a patient treated with radiotherapy plus ipilimumab. The gene calls are TRBV30 and TRBJ2-4; D is tentatively TRBD1 or TRBD2 (7 bases each). This sequence was found in a human donor with non-small cell lung cancer that progressed on radiotherapy plus ipilimumab. Here the CDR3 reads CAPGGGQPFEIKNIQYF. In DNA, the CDR3 is TGTGCCCCTGGGGGGGGACAGCCCTTCGAAATAAAAAACATTCAGTACTTC.